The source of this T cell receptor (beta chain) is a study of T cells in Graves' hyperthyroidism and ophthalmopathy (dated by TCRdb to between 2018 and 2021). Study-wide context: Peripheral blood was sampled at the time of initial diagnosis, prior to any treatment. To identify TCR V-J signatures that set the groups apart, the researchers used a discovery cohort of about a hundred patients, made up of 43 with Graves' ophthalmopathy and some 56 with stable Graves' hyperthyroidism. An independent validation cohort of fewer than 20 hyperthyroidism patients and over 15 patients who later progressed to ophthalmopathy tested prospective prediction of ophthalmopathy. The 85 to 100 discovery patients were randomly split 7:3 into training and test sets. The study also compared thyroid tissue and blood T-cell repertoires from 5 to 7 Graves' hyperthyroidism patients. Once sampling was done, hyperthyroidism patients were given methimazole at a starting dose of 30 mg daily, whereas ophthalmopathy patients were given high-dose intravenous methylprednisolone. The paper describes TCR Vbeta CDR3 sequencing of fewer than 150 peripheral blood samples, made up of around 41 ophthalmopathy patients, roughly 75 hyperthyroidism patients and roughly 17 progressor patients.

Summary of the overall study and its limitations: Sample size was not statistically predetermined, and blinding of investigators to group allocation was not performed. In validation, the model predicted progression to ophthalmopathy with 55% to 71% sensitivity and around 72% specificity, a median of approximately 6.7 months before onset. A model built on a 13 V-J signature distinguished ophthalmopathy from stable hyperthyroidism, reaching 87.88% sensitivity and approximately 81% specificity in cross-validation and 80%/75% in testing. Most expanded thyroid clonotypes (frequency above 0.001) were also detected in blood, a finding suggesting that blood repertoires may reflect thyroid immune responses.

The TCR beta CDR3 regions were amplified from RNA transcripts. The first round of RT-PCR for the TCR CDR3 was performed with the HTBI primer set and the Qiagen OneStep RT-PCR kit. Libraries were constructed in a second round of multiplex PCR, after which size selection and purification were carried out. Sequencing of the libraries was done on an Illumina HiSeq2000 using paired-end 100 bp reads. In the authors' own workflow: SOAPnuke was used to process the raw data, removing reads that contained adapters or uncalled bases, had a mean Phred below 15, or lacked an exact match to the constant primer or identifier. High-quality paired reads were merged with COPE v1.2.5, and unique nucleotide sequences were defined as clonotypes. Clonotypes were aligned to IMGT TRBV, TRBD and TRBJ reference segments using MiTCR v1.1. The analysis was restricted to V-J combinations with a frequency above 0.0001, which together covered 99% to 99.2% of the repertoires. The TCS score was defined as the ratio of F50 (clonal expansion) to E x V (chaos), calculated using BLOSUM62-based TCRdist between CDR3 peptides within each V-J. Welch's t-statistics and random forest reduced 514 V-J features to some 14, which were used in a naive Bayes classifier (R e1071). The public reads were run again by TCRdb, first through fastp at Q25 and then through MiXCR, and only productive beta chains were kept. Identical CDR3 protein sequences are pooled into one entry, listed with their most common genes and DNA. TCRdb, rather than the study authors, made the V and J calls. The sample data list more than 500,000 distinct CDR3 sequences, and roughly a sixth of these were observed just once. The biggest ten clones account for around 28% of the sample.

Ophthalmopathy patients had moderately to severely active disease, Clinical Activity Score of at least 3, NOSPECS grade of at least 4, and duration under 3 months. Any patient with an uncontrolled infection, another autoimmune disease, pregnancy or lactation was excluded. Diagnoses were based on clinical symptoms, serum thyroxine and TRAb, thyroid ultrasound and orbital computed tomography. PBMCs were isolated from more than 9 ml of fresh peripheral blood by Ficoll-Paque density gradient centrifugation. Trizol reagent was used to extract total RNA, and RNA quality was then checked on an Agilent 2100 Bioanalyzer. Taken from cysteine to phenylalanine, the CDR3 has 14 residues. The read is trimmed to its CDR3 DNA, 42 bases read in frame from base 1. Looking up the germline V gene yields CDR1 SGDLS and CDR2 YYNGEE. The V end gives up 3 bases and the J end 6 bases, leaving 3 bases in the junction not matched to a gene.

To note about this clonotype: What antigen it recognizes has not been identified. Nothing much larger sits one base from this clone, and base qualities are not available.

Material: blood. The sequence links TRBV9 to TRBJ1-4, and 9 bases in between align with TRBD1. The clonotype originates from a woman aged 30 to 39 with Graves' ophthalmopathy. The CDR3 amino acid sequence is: CASSGQGEYEKLFF. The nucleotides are TGTGCCAGCAGCGGACAGGGGGAATATGAAAAACTGTTTTTT.